The sequence of this T cell receptor beta chain was determined in a study of CD8 T cells in Susac syndrome. Trimming cost V 6 bases and J 3 bases; bases outside gene matches: 8. The CDR3 is 15 residues long. As regards this clonotype: Its antigen is not identified.

CD8+ and CD4+ T cells circulating in blood were sequenced for TCR beta. Broader study findings: The study conceded that relatively few individuals underwent its TCR sequencing and HLA analysis.

With random hexamers, roughly 0.45 to 1 ug RNA was reverse transcribed. Amplification of TCR beta CDR3 across 54 Vbeta and 13 Jbeta was performed with immunoSEQ multiplex PCR. MiXCR, applied by TCRdb to the immunoSEQ multiplex PCR reads, yields one record per CDR3 protein. The table lists fewer than 150,000 distinct CDR3 sequences, 85% to 95% of them singletons. The source is a human donor with multiple sclerosis. The V gene is TRBV12-3 or TRBV12-4, the J gene TRBJ2-4, with 7 bases fitting TRBD1. What was sequenced was CD4+ T cells from PBMCs. Written as DNA, the CDR3 is TGTGCCAGCAGCAGGGCCGGGACAGACAAAAACATTCAGTACTTC. This sequence encodes CASSRAGTDKNIQYF.